This T cell receptor beta chain comes out of a study of graft-versus-host responses after intestinal transplantation. General observations from the study: Early post-transplant falls in HvG clones accompanied the peak levels of circulating GvH clones. The recipient marrow held GvH clones, and some of them showed up first in ileum or blood.

V dropped 5 bases and J dropped 3; count of bases not matched to a gene: 3. CDR1 is LNHDA, CDR2 SQIVND, per germline (reference sequence). This CDR3 contains 14 residues. Comment on this clone: The antigen remains undetermined.

Using immunoSEQ multiplex PCR, the repertoire was profiled, and TCRdb retains in-frame clones only, with some absent. The repertoire holds about 71,000 clones, with roughly 87% as singletons. The clonotype was recovered from a human donor who received an intestinal transplant. The sequencing used unstimulated CD8+ T cells sorted from spleen or lymph node cells, collected before intestinal transplant. J is TRBJ2-1 and V is TRBV19; 8 bases align to TRBD2. This chain's CDR3 is CASSDSGGYNEQFF. The CDR3 DNA sequence: TGTGCCAGTAGTGACAGCGGGGGCTACAATGAGCAGTTCTTC. The complete variable domain, with remaining parts taken from reference TRBV19 and TRBJ2-1, reads DGGITQSPKYLFRKEGQNVTLSCEQNLNHDAMYWYRQDPGQGLRLIYYSQIVNDFQKGDIAEGYSVSREKKESFPLTVTSAQKNPTAFYLCASSDSGGYNEQFFGPGTRLTVL.